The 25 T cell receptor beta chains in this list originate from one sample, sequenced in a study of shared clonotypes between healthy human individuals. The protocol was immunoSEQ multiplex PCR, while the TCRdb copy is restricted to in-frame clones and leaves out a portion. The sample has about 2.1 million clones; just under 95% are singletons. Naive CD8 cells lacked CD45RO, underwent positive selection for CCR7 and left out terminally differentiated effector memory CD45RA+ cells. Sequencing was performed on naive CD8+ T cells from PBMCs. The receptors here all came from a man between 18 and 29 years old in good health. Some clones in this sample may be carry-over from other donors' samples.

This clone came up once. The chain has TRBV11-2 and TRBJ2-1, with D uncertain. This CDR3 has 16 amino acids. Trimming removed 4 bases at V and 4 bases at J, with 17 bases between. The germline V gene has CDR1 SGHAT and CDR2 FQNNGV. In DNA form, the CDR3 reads TGTGCCAGCAGCTCCACGGACCAGCCTGCTTACAATGAGCAGTTCTTC. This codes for CASSSTDQPAYNEQFF.

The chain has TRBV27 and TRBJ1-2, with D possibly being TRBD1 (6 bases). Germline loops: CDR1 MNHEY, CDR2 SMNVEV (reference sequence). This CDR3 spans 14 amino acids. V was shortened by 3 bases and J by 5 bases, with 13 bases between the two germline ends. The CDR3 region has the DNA TGTGCCAGCAGTTTGGGGGGGCTAGATTATGGCTACACCTTC. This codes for CASSLGGLDYGYTF.

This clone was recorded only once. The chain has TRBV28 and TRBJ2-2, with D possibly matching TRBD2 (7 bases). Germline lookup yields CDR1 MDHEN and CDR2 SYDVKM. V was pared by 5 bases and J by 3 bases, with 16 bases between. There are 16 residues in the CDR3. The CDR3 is CASSPPGGAYTGELFF. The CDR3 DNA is TGTGCCAGCAGTCCCCCGGGGGGCGCGTACACCGGGGAGCTGTTTTTT.

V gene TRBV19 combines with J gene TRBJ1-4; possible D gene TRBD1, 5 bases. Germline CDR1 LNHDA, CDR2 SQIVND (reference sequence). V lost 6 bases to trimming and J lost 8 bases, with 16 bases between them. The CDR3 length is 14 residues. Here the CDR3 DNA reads TGTGCCAGTAGCCCGTTGAAGGGGTTCGAAAAACTGTTTTTT. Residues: CASSPLKGFEKLFF.

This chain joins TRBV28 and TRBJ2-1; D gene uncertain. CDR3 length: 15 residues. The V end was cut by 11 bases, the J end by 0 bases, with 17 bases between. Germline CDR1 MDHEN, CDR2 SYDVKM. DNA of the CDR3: TGTGCCGGGTCCCCTAGGCCGAGCTCCTACAATGAGCAGTTCTTC. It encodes CAGSPRPSSYNEQFF.

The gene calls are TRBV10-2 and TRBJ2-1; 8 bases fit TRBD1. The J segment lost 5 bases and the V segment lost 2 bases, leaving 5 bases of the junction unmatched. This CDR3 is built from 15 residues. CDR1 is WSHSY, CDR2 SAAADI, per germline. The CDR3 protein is CASSERTGFNNEQFF. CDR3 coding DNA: TGCGCCAGCAGTGAGCGGACAGGGTTTAACAATGAGCAGTTCTTC.

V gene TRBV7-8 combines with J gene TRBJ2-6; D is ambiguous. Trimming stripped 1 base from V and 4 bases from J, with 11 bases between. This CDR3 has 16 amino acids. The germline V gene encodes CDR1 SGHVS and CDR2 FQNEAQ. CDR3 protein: CASSLVGSGGANVLTF. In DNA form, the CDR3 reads TGTGCCAGCAGCTTAGTAGGGTCTGGGGGGGCCAACGTCCTGACTTTC.

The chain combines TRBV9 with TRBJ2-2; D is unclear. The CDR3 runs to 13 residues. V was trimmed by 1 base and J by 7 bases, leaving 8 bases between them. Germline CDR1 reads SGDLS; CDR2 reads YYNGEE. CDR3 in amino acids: CASSVITGGELFF. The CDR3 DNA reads TGTGCCAGCAGCGTAATTACCGGCGGGGAGCTGTTTTTT. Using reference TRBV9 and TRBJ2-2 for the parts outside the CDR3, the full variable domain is DSGVTQTPKHLITATGQRVTLRCSPRSGDLSVYWYQQSLDQGLQFLIQYYNGEERAKGNILERFSAQQFPDLHSELNLSSLELGDSALYFCASSVITGGELFFGEGSRLTVL.

The CDR3 spells CASSLEPSGANVLTF. The CDR3 DNA reads TGTGCCAGCAGCTTAGAGCCATCTGGGGCCAACGTCCTGACTTTC. V usage is TRBV7-6 and J usage is TRBJ2-6; D gene ambiguous. The CDR3 has 15 residues. Germline values: CDR1 SGHVS, CDR2 FNYEAQ. The V and J ends lost 1 base and 1 base respectively, with 5 bases between them.

The DNA of the CDR3 is TGTGCCAGCAGCCCGAACGTGGCGGGAGGGGTATATACGCAGTATTTT. Translation: CASSPNVAGGVYTQYF. V usage is TRBV9 and J usage is TRBJ2-3; 9 bases are a match to TRBD2. CDR3 length: 16 residues. V was clipped by 4 bases and J by 7 bases; unmatched bases: 13. Germline V gene data show CDR1 as SGDLS and CDR2 as YYNGEE.

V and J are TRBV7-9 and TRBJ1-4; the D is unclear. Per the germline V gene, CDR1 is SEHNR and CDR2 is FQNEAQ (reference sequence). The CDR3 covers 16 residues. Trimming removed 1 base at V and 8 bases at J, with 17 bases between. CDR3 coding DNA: TGTGCCAGCAGCTTAGTCATAGGCGGTCGAAGGGAAAAACTGTTTTTT. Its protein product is CASSLVIGGRREKLFF.

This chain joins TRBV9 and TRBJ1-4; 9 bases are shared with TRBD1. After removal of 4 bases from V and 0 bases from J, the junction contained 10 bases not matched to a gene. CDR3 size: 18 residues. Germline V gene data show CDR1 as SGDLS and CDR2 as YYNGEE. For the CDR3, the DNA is TGTGCCAGCAGCCTCCGGGACAGGGCGGTGGCAACTAATGAAAAACTGTTTTTT. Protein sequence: CASSLRDRAVATNEKLFF.

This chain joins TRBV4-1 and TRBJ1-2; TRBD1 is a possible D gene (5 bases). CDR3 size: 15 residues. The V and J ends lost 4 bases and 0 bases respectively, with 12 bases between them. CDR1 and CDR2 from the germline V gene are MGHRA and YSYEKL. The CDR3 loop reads CASSPRDGANYGYTF. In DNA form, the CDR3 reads TGCGCCAGCAGCCCCCGGGACGGAGCTAACTATGGCTACACCTTC.

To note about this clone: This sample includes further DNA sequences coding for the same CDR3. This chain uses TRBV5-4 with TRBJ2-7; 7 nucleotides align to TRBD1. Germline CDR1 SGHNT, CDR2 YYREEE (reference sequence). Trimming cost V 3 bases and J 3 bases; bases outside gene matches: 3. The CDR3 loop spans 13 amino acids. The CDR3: CASSYGTVYEQYF. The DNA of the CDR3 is TGTGCCAGCAGCTATGGGACAGTCTACGAGCAGTACTTC.

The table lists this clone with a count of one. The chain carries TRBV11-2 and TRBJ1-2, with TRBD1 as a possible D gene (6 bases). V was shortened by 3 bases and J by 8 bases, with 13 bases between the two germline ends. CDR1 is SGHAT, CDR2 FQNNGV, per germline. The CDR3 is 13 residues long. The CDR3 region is CASSFSGAGGYTF. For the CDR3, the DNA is TGTGCCAGCAGCTTCTCGGGGGCCGGAGGCTACACCTTC.

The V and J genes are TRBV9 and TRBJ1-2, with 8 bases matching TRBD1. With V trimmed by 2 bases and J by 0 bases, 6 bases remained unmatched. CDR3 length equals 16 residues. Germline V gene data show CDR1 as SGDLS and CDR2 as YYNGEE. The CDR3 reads CASSVSMDRANYGYTF. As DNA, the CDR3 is TGTGCCAGCAGCGTCTCCATGGACAGGGCTAACTATGGCTACACCTTC.

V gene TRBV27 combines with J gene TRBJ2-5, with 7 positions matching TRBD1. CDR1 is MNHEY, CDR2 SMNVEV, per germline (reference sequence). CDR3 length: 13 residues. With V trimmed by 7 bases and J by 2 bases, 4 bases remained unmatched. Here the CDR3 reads CASKRTGQETQYF. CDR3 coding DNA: TGTGCCAGCAAAAGGACAGGACAAGAGACCCAGTACTTC.

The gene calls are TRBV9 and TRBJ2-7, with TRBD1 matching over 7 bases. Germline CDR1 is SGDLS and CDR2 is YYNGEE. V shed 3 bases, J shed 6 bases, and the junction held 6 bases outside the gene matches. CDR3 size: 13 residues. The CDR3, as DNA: TGTGCCAGCAGCGACAGGGGTTTTGGCGAGCAGTACTTC. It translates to CASSDRGFGEQYF.

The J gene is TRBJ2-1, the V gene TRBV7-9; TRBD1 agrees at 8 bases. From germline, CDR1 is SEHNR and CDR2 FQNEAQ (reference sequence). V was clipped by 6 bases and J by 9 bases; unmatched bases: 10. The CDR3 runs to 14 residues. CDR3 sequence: CASRSPGQDFEQFF. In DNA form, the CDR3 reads TGTGCCAGCAGGTCACCGGGACAGGACTTTGAGCAGTTCTTC.

The CDR3: CASSLRSGSAGELFF. Here the CDR3 DNA reads TGTGCCAGCAGCTTAAGGAGCGGGTCCGCCGGGGAGCTGTTTTTT. The J gene is TRBJ2-2, the V gene TRBV13, with D tentatively TRBD2 (6 bases). The CDR3 sequence is 15 residues long. With 2 bases removed from V and 6 bases from J, the gap between germline ends came to 13 bases. Germline loops: CDR1 PRHDT, CDR2 FYEKMQ (reference sequence).

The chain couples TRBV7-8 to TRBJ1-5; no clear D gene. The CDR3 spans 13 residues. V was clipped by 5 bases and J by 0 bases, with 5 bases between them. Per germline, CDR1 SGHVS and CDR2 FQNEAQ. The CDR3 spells CASSSHSNQPQHF. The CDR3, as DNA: TGTGCCAGCAGCAGCCATAGCAATCAGCCCCAGCATTTT. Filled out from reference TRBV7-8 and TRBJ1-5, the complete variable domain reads GAGVSQSPRYKVAKRGQDVALRCDPISGHVSLFWYQQALGQGPEFLTYFQNEAQLDKSGLPSDRFFAERPEGSVSTLKIQRTQQEDSAVYLCASSSHSNQPQHFGDGTRLSIL.

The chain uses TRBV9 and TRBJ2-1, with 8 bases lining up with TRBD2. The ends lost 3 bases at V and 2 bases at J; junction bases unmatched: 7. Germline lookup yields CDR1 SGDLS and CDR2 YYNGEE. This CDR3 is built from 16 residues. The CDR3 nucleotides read TGTGCCAGCAGCGGAAGGGGACTAGAGACCTACAATGAGCAGTTCTTC. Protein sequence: CASSGRGLETYNEQFF.

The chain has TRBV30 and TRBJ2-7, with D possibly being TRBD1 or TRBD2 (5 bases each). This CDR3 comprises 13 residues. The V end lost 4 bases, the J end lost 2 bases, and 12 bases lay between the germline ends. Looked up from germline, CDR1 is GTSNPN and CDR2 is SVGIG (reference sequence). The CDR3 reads CAWMRAGTYEQYF. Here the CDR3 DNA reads TGTGCCTGGATGAGGGCAGGGACCTACGAGCAGTACTTC.

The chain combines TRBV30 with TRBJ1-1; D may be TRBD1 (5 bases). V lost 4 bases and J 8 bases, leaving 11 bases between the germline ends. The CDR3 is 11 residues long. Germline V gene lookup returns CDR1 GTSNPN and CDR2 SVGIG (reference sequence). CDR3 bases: TGTGCCTGGAAACGACAGACAGAAGCTTTCTTT. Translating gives CAWKRQTEAFF.

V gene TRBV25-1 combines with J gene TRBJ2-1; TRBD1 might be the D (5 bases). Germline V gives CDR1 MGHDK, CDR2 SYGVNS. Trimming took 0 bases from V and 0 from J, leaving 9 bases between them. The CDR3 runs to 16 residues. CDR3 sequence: CASSEYSRGSYNEQFF. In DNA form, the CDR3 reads TGTGCCAGCAGTGAATATAGTAGGGGCTCCTACAATGAGCAGTTCTTC.